Below are 13 T cell receptor beta chains sequenced from a single sample in a study of T cell responses to AZD1222 COVID-19 vaccine. Generated by immunoSEQ multiplex PCR, the TCRdb table keeps only in-frame clones and is missing some. The sample consists of under 110,000 clones, approximately 90% of them appearing once. The sample here was peripheral blood, taken on day 0 of AZD1222 vaccination. Every receptor here comes from an adult in good health.

V and J are TRBV7-2 and TRBJ2-5; 11 nucleotides line up with TRBD1. CDR3 length: 17 residues. V was pared by 3 bases and J by 5 bases, with 11 bases of the junction left unmatched. The germline gives CDR1 SGHTA, CDR2 FQGNSA. The CDR3 loop is CASSFMSGTGGRETQYF. CDR3 bases: TGTGCCAGCAGCTTCATGTCCGGGACAGGGGGACGGGAGACCCAGTACTTC.

The rearrangement links TRBV28 to TRBJ2-1, with 9 bases identical to TRBD2. The J segment lost 1 base and the V segment lost 6 bases, leaving 1 base of the junction unmatched. Germline-derived CDR1 and CDR2 are MDHEN and SYDVKM. CDR3 length: 14 residues. The CDR3 coding sequence is TGTGCCAGCAGAGGACTAGCGTCCTACAATGAGCAGTTCTTC. This translates into CASRGLASYNEQFF.

This clone has more than one count but fewer than ten. The rearrangement joins TRBV7-8 to TRBJ2-7; TRBD1 matches 7 bases. Germline V lookup: CDR1 SGHVS, CDR2 FQNEAQ. J was trimmed by 2 bases and V by 5 bases; bases with no gene match: 3. The CDR3 spans 13 residues. The CDR3 coding sequence is TGTGCCAGCAGCCGGGACAGAGCCTACGAGCAGTACTTC. Residues: CASSRDRAYEQYF. The full variable domain, in which reference TRBV7-8 and TRBJ2-7 provide the parts outside the CDR3, is GAGVSQSPRYKVAKRGQDVALRCDPISGHVSLFWYQQALGQGPEFLTYFQNEAQLDKSGLPSDRFFAERPEGSVSTLKIQRTQQEDSAVYLCASSRDRAYEQYFGPGTRLTVT.

The chain combines TRBV3-1 (or the pseudogene TRBV3-2) with TRBJ1-5; D unclear. With 0 bases removed from V and 7 bases from J, the gap between germline ends came to 7 bases. The germline gives CDR1 LGHDT, CDR2 YNNKEL (reference sequence). This CDR3 spans 13 amino acids. The CDR3 loop is CASSQDGGQPQHF. For the CDR3, the DNA is TGTGCCAGCAGCCAAGATGGCGGACAGCCCCAGCATTTT.

The chain is built from TRBV10-2 and TRBJ2-1, with D tentatively TRBD1 (6 bases). CDR3 length: 18 amino acids. Trimming removed 2 bases at V and 6 bases at J, with 23 bases between. The germline V gene encodes CDR1 WSHSY and CDR2 SAAADI. CDR3 in DNA: TGCGCCAGCAGTGAGCCGAGGACAGAACGTAGAGGAGGCAATGAGCAGTTCTTC. Amino acids: CASSEPRTERRGGNEQFF.

The chain is built from TRBV5-1 and TRBJ1-5; D might be TRBD1 (6 bases). The CDR3 is made up of 14 amino acids. Germline CDR1 reads SGHRS; CDR2 reads YFSETQ. The V gene lost 4 bases and the J gene lost 6 bases, with 14 bases spanning the gap. The CDR3 region is CASSEWGGPQPQHF. The CDR3 DNA is TGCGCCAGCAGCGAGTGGGGGGGCCCTCAGCCCCAGCATTTT.

CDR3 protein: CASNGAVPGELFF. For the CDR3, the DNA is TGTGCCAGCAATGGGGCCGTCCCCGGGGAGCTGTTTTTT. This sequence joins TRBV2 and TRBJ2-2; tentative D call: TRBD1 (5 bases). Trimming left V 7 bases short and J 6 bases short, with 12 bases between. Germline V gene lookup returns CDR1 SNHLY and CDR2 FYNNEI. This CDR3 comprises 13 residues.

The V call is TRBV4-1, the J call TRBJ1-5; maybe TRBD1 (5 bases). Germline V lookup: CDR1 MGHRA, CDR2 YSYEKL. V gave up 4 bases and J gave up 4 bases, with 17 bases separating them. The CDR3 has 16 residues. The CDR3 DNA is TGCGCCAGCAGCCCAGTTCAGACAGCCCTAAATCAGCCCCAGCATTTT. Its protein product is CASSPVQTALNQPQHF.

This chain links TRBV5-1 with TRBJ2-3, with D perhaps TRBD1 (6 bases). In germline, CDR1 is SGHRS, CDR2 YFSETQ. The CDR3 is made up of 21 amino acids. V lost 2 bases and J lost 2, with 30 bases in between. This CDR3 is CASSFSPTGSQSQTPTDTQYF. The CDR3 DNA reads as TGCGCCAGCAGCTTCTCCCCTACAGGGTCGCAGTCCCAGACACCCACAGATACGCAGTATTTT.

This chain joins TRBV11-2 and TRBJ1-1; D is perhaps TRBD1 (6 bases). CDR3 size: 14 residues. Germline CDR1 reads SGHAT; CDR2 reads FQNNGV. V lost 4 bases to trimming and J lost 11 bases, with 20 bases between them. The CDR3 protein is CASSSTLDRMDAFF. The CDR3 bases are TGTGCCAGCAGCTCGACCCTTGACAGGATGGATGCTTTCTTT.

V and J are TRBV6-5 and TRBJ1-2; D remains ambiguous. CDR1 is MNHEY and CDR2 is SVGAGI in the germline V gene. The germline V and J ends were trimmed by 6 bases and 1 base, with 15 bases remaining between them. CDR3 length: 15 residues. The CDR3 here is CASSAGLSYNYGYTF. The CDR3 nucleotides read TGTGCCAGCAGCGCTGGATTATCCTATAACTATGGCTACACCTTC.

This clone was recorded once. The chain couples TRBV5-1 to TRBJ1-4; TRBD1 matches at 9 bases. Germline lookup yields CDR1 SGHRS and CDR2 YFSETQ. The CDR3 is made up of 15 amino acids. V trimming: 4 bases; J trimming: 8 bases; junction bases outside the gene matches: 9. The CDR3 spells CASSGKQGAEEKLFF. CDR3 nucleotides: TGCGCCAGCAGCGGAAAACAGGGGGCGGAGGAAAAACTGTTTTTT.

The chain links TRBV18 to TRBJ1-2; D may be TRBD1 (5 bases). The CDR3 has 11 amino acids. The V and J ends lost 4 bases and 9 bases respectively, with 9 bases between them. Germline CDR1 and CDR2: KGHSH and LQKENI. CDR3 protein: CASSRDSSYTF. In DNA, the CDR3 is TGTGCCAGCTCACGTGACAGCAGCTACACCTTC.